The clone carrying this T cell receptor beta chain was counted ten times or more. Its antigen is not known. The time point was: longitudinal time-point 1 (baseline). The unsorted libraries originated from 2 million PBMCs that had been stored at -80 C. V lost 3 bases and J lost 2; bases outside the gene matches: 6. This CDR3 contains 15 residues. Per the germline V gene, CDR1 is DFQATT and CDR2 is SNEGSKA (reference sequence). The sample comes from a study of neurological immune-mediated disorders. The authors produced cDNA by 5'RACE using 10-nucleotide random UMIs. TCRdb re-analysed the 5' RACE reads in MiXCR, keeping a single row per CDR3 protein. The top ten clones hold more than 9% of a sample with tens of thousands of distinct CDR3 sequences, roughly 10% of them seen once. Study results and limitations: Across subjects, expanded clones had no CDR3 amino acid sequences in common, pointing to private repertoires in all groups. The level of TCR clonal expansion was highest in patients with HTLV-1-associated myelopathy and lowest in multiple sclerosis, where it fell below the level seen in healthy controls.

Sequenced sample: PBMCs. The chain combines TRBV20-1 with TRBJ2-7; 11 nucleotides line up with TRBD1. The receptor's source is a young man in good health. CDR3 loop: CSASERTGGPYEQYF. CDR3 coding DNA: TGCAGTGCTAGTGAGAGGACAGGGGGCCCCTACGAGCAGTACTTC.